This TCR beta chain was identified during a study of T cells after yellow fever vaccination. Study outcomes and limitations: Relatively few clonotypes were ones that appeared in both CD4 and CD8 compartments.

Concerning this clonotype: Its antigen is unidentified.

J gave up 1 base and V 1 base, and 1 base lay outside the gene matches. The germline CDR1 and CDR2 sequences are LNHNV and YYDKDF (reference sequence). The CDR3 has 15 residues. By 5'RACE template switching, TCR cDNA was produced, with a universal primer site and UMIs added in the process. TCRdb called the 5' RACE reads again in MiXCR, with one record for every CDR3 protein. The sample includes 310,000 or so distinct CDR3 sequences, around 3.6% of them seen just once. This chain connects TRBV15 to TRBJ1-5; 7 bases match TRBD1. The sample here was PBMCs, taken on the day of the yellow fever booster vaccination. The clonotype comes from a man younger than 30 who received the YFV17D yellow fever vaccine. The CDR3: CATSRGDRSNQPQHF. The CDR3 DNA reads TGTGCCACCAGCAGAGGGGACAGAAGCAATCAGCCCCAGCATTTT.